Each of the 2 T cell receptor beta chains below was sequenced from the same sample in a study of response to subunit inactivated influenza vaccine. In TCRdb, the RT-PCR reads were re-called with MiXCR into one record per CDR3 protein. The sample contains about 650,000 distinct CDR3 sequences, approximately 15% of which appear only once. Sequenced material: PBMCs from blood, taken 14 to 15 days before vaccination. Receptors were obtained from a man in his fifties who received an inactivated influenza vaccine.

The chain combines TRBV2 with TRBJ2-3, with 10 nucleotides matching TRBD2. The CDR3 runs 15 residues. The V gene end was trimmed by 0 bases and the J gene end by 7 bases; junction bases not matched to a gene: 4. Germline CDR1 SNHLY, CDR2 FYNNEI. The CDR3 reads CASSEAGTSAYTQYF. DNA for the CDR3: TGTGCCAGCAGTGAAGCTGGGACTAGCGCCTATACGCAGTATTTT.

This clonotype was observed at least ten times. The CDR3 protein is CASSLRAGGLDNNEQFF. The CDR3 nucleotides are TGTGCCAGCAGCTTACGAGCGGGGGGGCTCGATAACAATGAGCAGTTCTTC. This rearrangement joins TRBV7-8 to TRBJ2-1; 10 bases fit TRBD2. Germline loops: CDR1 SGHVS, CDR2 FQNEAQ. The CDR3 sequence is 17 residues long. The J segment lost 5 bases and the V segment lost 2 bases, leaving 9 bases of the junction unmatched.